This TCR beta chain was captured by sequencing in a study of blood T cell repertoires in COVID-19. This clone has more than one count but fewer than ten. Sequenced by immunoSEQ multiplex PCR; TCRdb stores in-frame clones only, minus some. The table includes about 26,000 clones, roughly 90% detected once. The CDR3 is 14 amino acids. After removal of 6 bases from V and 2 bases from J, the junction contained 7 bases not matched to a gene. The germline CDR1 and CDR2 sequences are SGHTA and FQGNSA. The rearrangement joins TRBV7-2 to TRBJ2-7; 7 nucleotides line up with TRBD2. This receptor was obtained from a human donor in a cohort sampled during active COVID-19. Input material: peripheral blood. The CDR3 DNA sequence: TGTGCCAGCAGAATAAGCGGGGCCGCCTACGAGCAGTACTTC. It yields the protein CASRISGAAYEQYF.